This T cell receptor beta chain emerged from a study of response to subunit inactivated influenza vaccine. General study points: Authors proposed each seasonal influenza vaccination draws in few new T cells.

The CDR3 loop spans 15 amino acids. The germline V gene encodes CDR1 SEHNR and CDR2 FQNEAQ (reference sequence). V lost 5 bases, J lost 8 bases, and 9 bases stayed unmatched. MiXCR, run by TCRdb on the RT-PCR reads, gives a single entry per CDR3 protein. The table lists 550,000 to 650,000 distinct CDR3 sequences, over 9.5% of them singletons. This clonotype was picked up a small number of times. The antigen remains undetermined. The material was PBMCs from blood, obtained on the day of vaccination. The receptor comes from a man aged 50 to 59 who received an inactivated influenza vaccine. V is TRBV7-9 and J is TRBJ2-4; 10 nucleotides line up with TRBD1. The CDR3 here is CASSPSADRGYIQYF. The CDR3 DNA is TGTGCCAGCAGCCCCTCAGCGGACAGGGGGTACATTCAGTACTTC.